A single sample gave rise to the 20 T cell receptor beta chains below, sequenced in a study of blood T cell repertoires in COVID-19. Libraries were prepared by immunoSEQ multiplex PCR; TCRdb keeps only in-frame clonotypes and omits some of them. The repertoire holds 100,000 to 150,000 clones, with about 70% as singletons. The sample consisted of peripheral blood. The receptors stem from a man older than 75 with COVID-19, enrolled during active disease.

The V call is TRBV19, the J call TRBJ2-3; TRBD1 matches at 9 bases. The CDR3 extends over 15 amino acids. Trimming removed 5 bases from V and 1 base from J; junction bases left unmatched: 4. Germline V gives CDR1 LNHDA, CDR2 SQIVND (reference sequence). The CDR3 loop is CASSATGGGTDTQYF. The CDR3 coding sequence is TGTGCCAGTAGTGCTACAGGGGGCGGCACAGATACGCAGTATTTT.

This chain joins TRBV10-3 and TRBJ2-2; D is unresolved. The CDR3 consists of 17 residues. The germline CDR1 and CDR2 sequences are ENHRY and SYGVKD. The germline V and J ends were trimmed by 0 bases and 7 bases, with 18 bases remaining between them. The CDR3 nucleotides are TGTGCCATCAGTGAGTCGATGAGCGAAGTGCGTGGCGGGGAGCTGTTTTTT. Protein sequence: CAISESMSEVRGGELFF.

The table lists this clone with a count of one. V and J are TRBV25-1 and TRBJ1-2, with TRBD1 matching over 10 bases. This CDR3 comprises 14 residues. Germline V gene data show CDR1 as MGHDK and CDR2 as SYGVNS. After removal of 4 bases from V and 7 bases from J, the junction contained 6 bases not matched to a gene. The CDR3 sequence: CASSVPGQGSGYTF. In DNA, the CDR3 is TGTGCCAGCAGTGTACCGGGACAGGGGTCTGGCTACACCTTC.

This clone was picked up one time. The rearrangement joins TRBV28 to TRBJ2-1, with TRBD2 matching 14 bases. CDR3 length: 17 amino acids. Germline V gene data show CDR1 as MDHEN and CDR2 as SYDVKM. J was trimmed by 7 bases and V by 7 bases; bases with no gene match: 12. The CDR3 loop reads CASTRSGLAGVENEQFF. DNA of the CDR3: TGTGCCAGCACTAGATCGGGACTAGCGGGAGTGGAAAATGAGCAGTTCTTC.

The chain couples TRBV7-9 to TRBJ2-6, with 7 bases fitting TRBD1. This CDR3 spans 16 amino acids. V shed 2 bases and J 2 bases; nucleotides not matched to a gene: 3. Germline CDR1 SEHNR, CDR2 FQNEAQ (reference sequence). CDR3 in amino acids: CASSLYTGAGANVLTF. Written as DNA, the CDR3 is TGTGCCAGCAGCTTATATACAGGGGCTGGGGCCAACGTCCTGACTTTC. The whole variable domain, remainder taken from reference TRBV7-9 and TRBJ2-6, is DTGVSQNPRHKITKRGQNVTFRCDPISEHNRLYWYRQTLGQGPEFLTYFQNEAQLEKSRLLSDRFSAERPKGSFSTLEIQRTEQGDSAMYLCASSLYTGAGANVLTFGAGSRLTVL.

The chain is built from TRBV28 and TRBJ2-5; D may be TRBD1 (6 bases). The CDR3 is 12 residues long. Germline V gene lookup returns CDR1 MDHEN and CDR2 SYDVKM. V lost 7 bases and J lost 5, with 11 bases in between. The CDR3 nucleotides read TGTGCCAGCAATGGACAGATGGAGACCCAGTACTTC. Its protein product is CASNGQMETQYF.

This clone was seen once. This chain's CDR3 is CATGERLETQYF. Here the CDR3 DNA reads TGTGCTACTGGGGAGCGGTTGGAGACCCAGTACTTC. V gene TRBV7-7 combines with J gene TRBJ2-5, with D tentatively TRBD2 (5 bases). CDR1 and CDR2 from the germline V gene are SSHAT and FNYEAQ (reference sequence). The CDR3 sequence is 12 residues long.

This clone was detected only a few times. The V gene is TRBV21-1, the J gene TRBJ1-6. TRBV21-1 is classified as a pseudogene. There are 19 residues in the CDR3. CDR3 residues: CASSPPLREEGSYNSPLHF. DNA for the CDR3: TGTGCCAGCAGCCCCCCGCTGCGGGAAGAAGGATCCTATAATTCACCCCTCCACTTT.

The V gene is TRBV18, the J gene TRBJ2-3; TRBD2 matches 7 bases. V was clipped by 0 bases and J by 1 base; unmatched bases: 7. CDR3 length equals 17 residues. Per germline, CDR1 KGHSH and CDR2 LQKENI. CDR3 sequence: CASSPPVSSGGTDTQYF. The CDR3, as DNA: TGTGCCAGCTCACCACCGGTGTCTAGCGGAGGCACAGATACGCAGTATTTT. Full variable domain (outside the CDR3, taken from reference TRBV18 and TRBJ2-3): NAGVMQNPRHLVRRRGQEARLRCSPMKGHSHVYWYRQLPEEGLKFMVYLQKENIIDESGMPKERFSAEFPKEGPSILRIQQVVRGDSAAYFCASSPPVSSGGTDTQYFGPGTRLTVL.

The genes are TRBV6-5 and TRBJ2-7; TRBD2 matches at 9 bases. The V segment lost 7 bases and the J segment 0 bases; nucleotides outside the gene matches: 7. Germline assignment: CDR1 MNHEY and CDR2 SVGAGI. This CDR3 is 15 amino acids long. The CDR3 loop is CASTSPSGTSYEQYF. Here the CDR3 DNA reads TGTGCCAGCACCTCCCCTAGCGGGACCTCCTACGAGCAGTACTTC.

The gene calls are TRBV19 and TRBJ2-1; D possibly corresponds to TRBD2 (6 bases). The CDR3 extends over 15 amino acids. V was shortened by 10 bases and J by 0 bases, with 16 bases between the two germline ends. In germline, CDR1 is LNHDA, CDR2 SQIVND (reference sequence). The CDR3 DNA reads TGTGCCACCAACCAAGCGGGTGGCTCCTACAATGAGCAGTTCTTC. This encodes CATNQAGGSYNEQFF. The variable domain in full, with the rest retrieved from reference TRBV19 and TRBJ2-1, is DGGITQSPKYLFRKEGQNVTLSCEQNLNHDAMYWYRQDPGQGLRLIYYSQIVNDFQKGDIAEGYSVSREKKESFPLTVTSAQKNPTAFYLCATNQAGGSYNEQFFGPGTRLTVL.

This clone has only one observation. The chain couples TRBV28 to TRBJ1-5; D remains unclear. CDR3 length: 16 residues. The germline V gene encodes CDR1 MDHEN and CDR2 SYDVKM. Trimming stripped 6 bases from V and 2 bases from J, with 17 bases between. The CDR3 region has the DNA TGTGCCAGCAGCACTCCGGCGGGGTCGGGCAATCAGCCCCAGCATTTT. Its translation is CASSTPAGSGNQPQHF.

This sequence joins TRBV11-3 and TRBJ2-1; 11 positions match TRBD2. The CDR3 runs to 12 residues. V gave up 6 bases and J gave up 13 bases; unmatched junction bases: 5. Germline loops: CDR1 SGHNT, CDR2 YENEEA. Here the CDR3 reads CASSRLAGYQFF. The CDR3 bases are TGTGCCAGCAGTCGACTAGCGGGATATCAGTTCTTC.

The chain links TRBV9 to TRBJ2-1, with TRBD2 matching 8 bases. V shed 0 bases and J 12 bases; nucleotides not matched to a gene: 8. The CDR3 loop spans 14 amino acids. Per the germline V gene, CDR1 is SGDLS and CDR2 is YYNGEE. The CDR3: CASSVDGLARRQFF. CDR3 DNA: TGTGCCAGCAGCGTAGATGGACTAGCTAGGCGGCAGTTCTTC.

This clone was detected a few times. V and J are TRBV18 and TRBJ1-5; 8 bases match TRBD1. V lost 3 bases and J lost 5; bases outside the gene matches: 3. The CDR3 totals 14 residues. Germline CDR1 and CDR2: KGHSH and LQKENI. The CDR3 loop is CASSPDRGYQPQHF. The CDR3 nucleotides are TGTGCCAGCTCACCCGACAGGGGCTATCAGCCCCAGCATTTT.

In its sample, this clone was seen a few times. The CDR3 DNA reads TGTGCCAGCAGCGAAGACAGCTATGGCTACACCTTC. Encoded protein: CASSEDSYGYTF. The chain couples TRBV7-9 to TRBJ1-2; a possible D gene is TRBD1 (5 bases). The V and J ends lost 5 bases and 4 bases respectively, with 8 bases between them. The CDR3 is made up of 12 amino acids. Germline V gene sequence: CDR1 SEHNR, CDR2 FQNEAQ (reference sequence).

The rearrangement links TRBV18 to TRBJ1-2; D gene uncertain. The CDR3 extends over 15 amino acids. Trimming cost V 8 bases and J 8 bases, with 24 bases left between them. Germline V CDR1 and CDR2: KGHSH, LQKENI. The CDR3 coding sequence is TGTGCCAGCCACCCGGTGTCGGGGTTTGAACGAGGCTACACCTTC. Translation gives CASHPVSGFERGYTF.

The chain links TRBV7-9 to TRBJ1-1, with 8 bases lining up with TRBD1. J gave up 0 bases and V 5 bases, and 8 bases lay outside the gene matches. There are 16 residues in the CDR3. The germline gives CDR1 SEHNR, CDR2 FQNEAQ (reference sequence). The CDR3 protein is CASSVRTGRMNTEAFF. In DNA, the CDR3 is TGTGCCAGCAGCGTCAGGACAGGGCGGATGAACACTGAAGCTTTCTTT.

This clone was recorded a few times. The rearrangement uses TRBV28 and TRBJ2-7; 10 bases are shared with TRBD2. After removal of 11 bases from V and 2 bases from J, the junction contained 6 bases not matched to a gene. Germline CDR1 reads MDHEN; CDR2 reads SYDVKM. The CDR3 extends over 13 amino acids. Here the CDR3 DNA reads TGTGCCGGTTCTAGCGGGAGAACCTACGAGCAGTACTTC. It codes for CAGSSGRTYEQYF.

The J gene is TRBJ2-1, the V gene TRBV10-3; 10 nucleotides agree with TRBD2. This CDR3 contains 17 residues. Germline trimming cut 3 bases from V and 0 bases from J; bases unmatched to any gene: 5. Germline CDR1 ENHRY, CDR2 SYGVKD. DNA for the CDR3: TGTGCCATCAGTGACCCTGCTAGCGGGAGCTCCTACAATGAGCAGTTCTTC. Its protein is CAISDPASGSSYNEQFF.